These T cell receptor beta chains were read from a single sample in a study of blood T cell repertoires in COVID-19. Clones were sequenced by immunoSEQ multiplex PCR, and TCRdb holds only the in-frame ones, with some missing. Of 45,000 to 50,000 clones listed, over 75% are singletons. The specimen sequenced was peripheral blood. These TCRs come from a man aged 45 to 65 with acute or convalescent COVID-19. CDR3s include the opening cysteine and the closing phenylalanine or tryptophan. The order of the fields is clone size, D gene, V gene, J gene, CDR3 protein, CDR3 DNA. D genes are given only for firm matches. Clone size is shown for a subset of rows, as once, few, many or a class of expanded clone.

>NA|TRBD2|TRBV7-2|TRBJ2-1
CASSLVSGGAYNEQFF
TGTGCCAGCAGCTTAGTCAGCGGGGGGGCCTACAATGAGCAGTTCTTC
>NA|TRBD2|TRBV7-3|TRBJ2-1
CASSFTSGSGNEQFF
TGTGCCAGCAGCTTTACTAGCGGGAGCGGTAATGAGCAGTTCTTC
>few|NA|TRBV29-1|TRBJ2-1
CSVETPSESSYNEQFF
TGCAGCGTTGAAACGCCTAGCGAGAGCTCCTACAATGAGCAGTTCTTC
>NA|NA|TRBV5-1|TRBJ2-3
CASSLFADTQYF
TGCGCCAGCAGCTTGTTCGCAGATACGCAGTATTTT
>NA|TRBD2|TRBV7-2|TRBJ2-2
CASSLIAGETGELFF
TGTGCCAGCAGCTTAATAGCGGGAGAGACCGGGGAGCTGTTTTTT
>NA|TRBD1|TRBV10-3|TRBJ1-5
CAISEMDRGHNQPQHF
TGTGCCATCAGTGAAATGGACAGGGGCCACAATCAGCCCCAGCATTTT
>NA|NA|TRBV24-1|TRBJ2-3
CATSIRDLGRDTQYF
TGTGCCACCAGTATCAGGGATCTGGGGAGGGATACGCAGTATTTT
>NA|TRBD1|TRBV28|TRBJ1-5
CASRPWTGGNNQPQHF
TGTGCCAGCAGGCCCTGGACAGGGGGTAACAATCAGCCCCAGCATTTT
>NA|TRBD1|TRBV18|TRBJ2-7
CASSPGTGSYEQYF
TGTGCCAGCTCACCGGGGACAGGGTCCTACGAGCAGTACTTC
>once|TRBD1|TRBV10-3|TRBJ1-3
CAISELERIDRGPGNTIYF
TGTGCCATCAGTGAGTTGGAGAGAATCGACAGGGGGCCTGGAAACACCATATATTTT
>NA|TRBD2|TRBV18|TRBJ2-5
CASSSLTGGETQYF
TGTGCCAGCTCATCGCTGACGGGAGGAGAGACCCAGTACTTC
>NA|NA|TRBV7-9|TRBJ1-2
CASSQDNNYGYTF
TGTGCCAGCAGCCAAGACAACAACTATGGCTACACCTTC
>NA|NA|TRBV6-5|TRBJ1-5
CASSLREWQPQHF
TGTGCCAGCAGTCTACGGGAGTGGCAGCCCCAGCATTTT
>NA|NA|TRBV14|TRBJ2-1
CASSQVKRAGARTGLEQFF
TGTGCCAGCAGCCAAGTTAAAAGGGCGGGGGCCCGCACGGGGCTTGAGCAGTTCTTC
>NA|TRBD1|TRBV2|TRBJ1-3
CASSGRGRRGNTIYF
TGTGCCAGCTCCGGCAGGGGGCGTCGAGGAAACACCATATATTTT
>few|NA|TRBV24-1|TRBJ1-5
CATSDGQLNSNQPQHF
TGTGCCACCAGTGATGGGCAGCTAAATAGCAATCAGCCCCAGCATTTT
>NA|NA|TRBV5-1|TRBJ2-2
CASSLAAGLNTGELFF
TGCGCCAGCAGCTTGGCGGCGGGGCTGAACACCGGGGAGCTGTTTTTT
>NA|TRBD1|TRBV2|TRBJ2-7
CASCKTGQYDEQYF
TGTGCCAGCTGCAAGACGGGACAGTACGACGAGCAGTACTTC
>NA|TRBD1|TRBV6-4|TRBJ2-7
CASSDLRAGQGLHEQYF
TGTGCCAGCAGTGACTTGCGGGCGGGACAGGGGCTCCACGAGCAGTACTTC
>NA|NA|TRBV5-5|TRBJ2-3
CASSPLIDTQYF
TGTGCCAGCAGCCCCTTAATTGATACGCAGTATTTT
>NA|NA|TRBV11-2|TRBJ2-1
CASSLALNEQFF
TGTGCCAGCAGCTTAGCTCTCAATGAGCAGTTCTTC
>NA|TRBD1|TRBV14|TRBJ2-5
CASSGRQGAETQYF
TGTGCCAGCAGCGGCCGACAGGGGGCGGAGACCCAGTACTTC
>NA|NA|TRBV7-7|TRBJ2-5
CASSPNTGGVETQYF
TGTGCCAGCAGCCCTAATACAGGGGGGGTGGAGACCCAGTACTTC
>NA|NA|TRBV18|TRBJ1-2
CASSHGGGQTNYGYTF
TGTGCCAGCTCACACGGTGGGGGCCAGACTAACTATGGCTACACCTTC
>NA|NA|TRBV7-9|TRBJ2-5
CASSLVRVGQETQYF
TGTGCCAGCAGCTTGGTCAGGGTAGGCCAAGAGACCCAGTACTTC
>NA|NA|TRBV5-1|TRBJ2-7
CASTPRGGPNYEQYF
TGCGCCAGCACCCCTCGGGGAGGACCCAATTACGAGCAGTACTTC
>NA|NA|TRBV29-1|TRBJ2-3
CSVKASRDIEVGTQYF
TGCAGCGTTAAAGCCTCCCGGGACATAGAAGTAGGTACGCAGTATTTT
>NA|NA|TRBV2|TRBJ1-5
CASSEMTGGTPQHF
TGTGCCAGCAGTGAAATGACAGGCGGTACGCCCCAGCATTTT
>NA|NA|TRBV6-4|TRBJ2-2
CASSDPAAHTGELFF
TGTGCCAGCAGTGATCCGGCGGCCCACACCGGGGAGCTGTTTTTT
>NA|NA|TRBV4-3|TRBJ2-3
CASSQDTLTDTQYF
TGCGCCAGCAGCCAAGACACATTAACAGATACGCAGTATTTT
>NA|TRBD1|TRBV12-3/TRBV12-4|TRBJ2-7
CASSLKRGREQYF
TGTGCCAGCAGTTTGAAGAGGGGGCGCGAGCAGTACTTC
>NA|NA|TRBV11-2|TRBJ2-7
CASSLEPGSYEQYF
TGTGCCAGCAGCTTAGAGCCGGGCTCCTACGAGCAGTACTTC
>NA|NA|TRBV11-2|TRBJ1-1
CASSTRKNTEAFF
TGTGCCAGCAGCACCAGAAAGAACACTGAAGCTTTCTTT
>NA|TRBD1|TRBV6-5|TRBJ2-7
CASKDRPGYEQYF
TGTGCCAGCAAGGACAGGCCGGGCTACGAGCAGTACTTC
>NA|NA|TRBV5-1|TRBJ1-1
CASSLEASFRAFF
TGCGCCAGCAGCTTGGAAGCTAGTTTTCGGGCTTTCTTT
>NA|NA|TRBV5-5|TRBJ2-1
CASSFFAGIDNEQFF
TGTGCCAGCAGCTTCTTTGCGGGGATTGACAATGAGCAGTTCTTC